The TCR beta chain described here comes from a study of identical twins. Per germline, CDR1 SGHDN and CDR2 FVKESK. The CDR3 spans 18 residues. V gave up 2 bases and J gave up 2 bases; unmatched junction bases: 8. Donors were all healthy Caucasians. TCRdb independently ran MiXCR on the 5' RACE reads; one entry per CDR3 protein. The sample yields some 240,000 distinct CDR3 sequences, about 8.5% seen once. A further study also used this sample, focusing on yellow fever vaccine responses in identical twins.

The gene calls are TRBV14 and TRBJ2-1; 11 bases fit TRBD1. The sequence was collected from a woman between 18 and 29 years old in good health. The sequenced sample was CD8+ T cells sorted from blood. As DNA, the CDR3 is TGTGCCAGCAGCCAATTAACCCCGGGACAGGGGGCCTACAATGAGCAGTTCTTC. As protein: CASSQLTPGQGAYNEQFF.